The 25 T cell receptor beta chains below were found in one sample sequenced in a study of cytomegalovirus exposure and HLA in healthy donors. PCR primers comprised 60 Vbeta and 13 Jbeta primers. Produced via immunoSEQ multiplex PCR; TCRdb's table is partial and in-frame only. The table shows some 150,000 clones, with around 79% occurring only once. The specimen sequenced was PBMCs. Receptor source: a man aged 18 to 30 in good health and CMV-seronegative.

The V and J genes are TRBV28 and TRBJ2-7; 9 bases map to TRBD1. The CDR3 totals 15 residues. The junction had 6 bases not matched to a gene; V was cut back by 5 bases and J by 1 base. Germline V gene sequence: CDR1 MDHEN, CDR2 SYDVKM. The CDR3 coding sequence is TGTGCCAGCAGTGTTACAGGGGGCAGGTCCTACGAGCAGTACGTC. Translation gives CASSVTGGRSYEQYV.

In DNA, the CDR3 is TGTGCCAGCTCACCACAGGGTGGGAGAGGGCAGCCCCAGCATTTT. Its protein is CASSPQGGRGQPQHF. This chain links TRBV18 with TRBJ1-5; D gene ambiguous. The CDR3 contains 15 residues. V was pared by 1 base and J by 7 bases, with 14 bases between. Germline V gene lookup returns CDR1 KGHSH and CDR2 LQKENI. Combining the CDR3 with reference TRBV18 and TRBJ1-5 gives the whole variable domain NAGVMQNPRHLVRRRGQEARLRCSPMKGHSHVYWYRQLPEEGLKFMVYLQKENIIDESGMPKERFSAEFPKEGPSILRIQQVVRGDSAAYFCASSPQGGRGQPQHFGDGTRLSIL.

This chain links TRBV7-2 with TRBJ1-1, with D unclear. The CDR3 runs to 13 residues. Germline loops: CDR1 SGHTA, CDR2 FQGNSA. Trimming shortened V by 2 bases and J by 3 bases, and 7 bases separated the two germline ends. The CDR3 coding sequence is TGTGCCAGCAGCTTACGGAGACACACTGAAGCTTTCTTT. Its protein product is CASSLRRHTEAFF.

The rearrangement uses TRBV6-5 and TRBJ1-2, with D possibly matching TRBD1 (5 bases). With 5 bases removed from V and 3 bases from J, the gap between germline ends came to 13 bases. Germline loops: CDR1 MNHEY, CDR2 SVGAGI. CDR3 length: 14 amino acids. The CDR3 nucleotides read TGTGCCAGCAGTAACCACGGGGGGGACTATGGCTACACCTTC. It specifies CASSNHGGDYGYTF.

The chain combines TRBV30 with TRBJ2-5, with D maybe TRBD2 (6 bases). The assigned J gene may be wrong: the sequence end matches TRBJ2-7 better. The V gene's germline CDR1 is GTSNPN and CDR2 SVGIG (reference sequence). The CDR3 is made up of 11 amino acids. CDR3 amino acids: CAWRPGDEQYF. In DNA, the CDR3 is TGTGCCTGGAGGCCGGGGGACGAGCAGTACTTC.

The chain links TRBV13 to TRBJ1-1, with D perhaps TRBD1 (5 bases). Trimming took off 7 bases at V and 6 bases at J, with 21 bases between the two ends. The germline V gene has CDR1 PRHDT and CDR2 FYEKMQ (reference sequence). CDR3 length: 15 residues. The CDR3 protein is CASTAHILGVAEAFF. CDR3 nucleotide sequence: TGTGCCAGCACCGCCCATATCCTAGGGGTTGCTGAAGCTTTCTTT. The whole variable domain, remainder taken from reference TRBV13 and TRBJ1-1, is AAGVIQSPRHLIKEKRETATLKCYPIPRHDTVYWYQQGPGQDPQFLISFYEKMQSDKGSIPDRFSAQQFSDYHSELNMSSLELGDSALYFCASTAHILGVAEAFFGQGTRLTVV.

V gene TRBV7-9 combines with J gene TRBJ2-7, with 8 bases that match TRBD2. The CDR3 sequence is 17 residues long. Germline-derived CDR1 and CDR2 are SEHNR and FQNEAQ (reference sequence). V was clipped by 5 bases and J by 0 bases; unmatched bases: 12. As DNA, the CDR3 is TGTGCCAGCAGCCCCTCCGGGGGGGGGCCCGGCTCCTACGAGCAGTACTTC. Residues: CASSPSGGGPGSYEQYF.

This clone was seen just once. One end of the junction varies from germline; a read error may be responsible. The V and J genes are TRBV9 and TRBJ2-6; D is possibly TRBD1 (5 bases). Per the germline V gene, CDR1 is SGDLS and CDR2 is YYNGEE. The CDR3 consists of 13 residues. The CDR3 sequence: CASSETGANGLTF. The CDR3 region has the DNA TGTGCCAGCAGCGAGACTGGGGCCAACGGCCTGACTTTC. Complete variable domain (other parts from reference TRBV9 and TRBJ2-6): DSGVTQTPKHLITATGQRVTLRCSPRSGDLSVYWYQQSLDQGLQFLIQYYNGEERAKGNILERFSAQQFPDLHSELNLSSLELGDSALYFCASSETGANGLTFGAGSRLTVL.

V is TRBV4-3 and J is TRBJ2-7; TRBD1 matches 9 bases. The CDR3 consists of 16 residues. J lost 1 base, V lost 1 base, and 5 bases had no gene match. CDR1 is LGHNA, CDR2 YSLEER, per germline. Here the CDR3 DNA reads TGCGCCAGCAGCCAAGGGCCGGGACAGGGATCCTACGAGCAGTACTTC. Its translation is CASSQGPGQGSYEQYF.

The rearrangement uses TRBV5-6 and TRBJ2-5; D gene unclear. The tail of the sequence fits TRBJ2-7 better, so the J call may be wrong. Germline loops: CDR1 SGHDT, CDR2 YYEEEE. This CDR3 has 12 residues. Written as DNA, the CDR3 is TGTGCCAGCAGCCTTAGAGTGTACGAGCAGTACTTC. This encodes CASSLRVYEQYF.

The gene calls are TRBV7-9 and TRBJ1-4; D call uncertain. V was trimmed by 1 base and J by 7 bases, leaving 10 bases between them. CDR1 SEHNR and CDR2 FQNEAQ come from the germline V gene (reference sequence). This CDR3 region has 14 residues. This CDR3 reads CASSLVSLSEKLFF. Written as DNA, the CDR3 is TGTGCCAGCAGCTTAGTATCTTTGAGTGAAAAACTGTTTTTT.

The V gene is TRBV7-2, the J gene TRBJ1-2; D gene ambiguous. Germline-derived CDR1 and CDR2 are SGHTA and FQGNSA. There are 12 residues in the CDR3. Between the trimmed V and J ends, which lost 1 base and 5 bases, there was a span of 5 bases. CDR3 bases: TGTGCCAGCAGCTTAGGAGAGTATGGCTACACCTTC. Encoded protein: CASSLGEYGYTF.

The V call is TRBV5-1, the J call TRBJ2-7; D possibly corresponds to TRBD2 (6 bases). The CDR3 consists of 12 residues. The germline V gene has CDR1 SGHRS and CDR2 YFSETQ. V was cut by 5 bases and J by 5 bases, with 11 bases left in between. The CDR3 sequence: CASRGTGDEQYV. The CDR3 bases are TGCGCCAGCAGGGGTACGGGGGACGAGCAGTACGTC.

This clone appeared once. The gene calls are TRBV20-1 and TRBJ2-1; 10 bases align to TRBD1. V shed 7 bases, J shed 10 bases, and the junction held 4 bases outside the gene matches. The CDR3 has 11 residues. The V gene's germline CDR1 is DFQATT and CDR2 SNEGSKA (reference sequence). The CDR3 sequence: CSVDRGSEQFF. In DNA, the CDR3 is TGCAGTGTGGACAGGGGGAGCGAGCAGTTCTTC.

This rearrangement joins TRBV5-6 to TRBJ1-5; D might be TRBD1 (5 bases). The CDR3 runs to 12 residues. V was pared by 8 bases and J by 3 bases, with 9 bases between. The germline V gene encodes CDR1 SGHDT and CDR2 YYEEEE. Here the CDR3 reads CASQGNNQPQHF. CDR3 DNA sequence: TGTGCCAGTCAGGGTAACAATCAGCCCCAGCATTTT.

In its sample, this clone was seen once. The chain recombines TRBV6-6 with TRBJ2-7, with 8 bases that match TRBD2. V dropped 2 bases and J dropped 4; count of bases not matched to a gene: 7. CDR3 length: 15 residues. Germline assignment: CDR1 MNHNY and CDR2 SVGAGI (reference sequence). The CDR3 loop is CASSYGRGDGYEQYV. In nucleotides, the CDR3 is TGTGCCAGCAGTTACGGGCGGGGGGACGGATACGAGCAGTACGTC.

The chain is built from TRBV27 and TRBJ1-5; TRBD1 matches at 8 bases. V was clipped by 5 bases and J by 2 bases; unmatched bases: 8. The CDR3 totals 16 residues. The V gene's germline CDR1 is MNHEY and CDR2 SMNVEV (reference sequence). The CDR3 region is CASSPRQGHGNQPQHF. The CDR3 DNA is TGTGCCAGCAGTCCCCGACAGGGGCACGGCAATCAGCCCCAGCATTTT.

The chain links TRBV7-9 to TRBJ2-5; D remains unclear. Germline values: CDR1 SEHNR, CDR2 FQNEAQ (reference sequence). Trimming cost V 5 bases and J 5 bases, with 9 bases left between them. The length of the CDR3 is 12 residues. This CDR3 is CASSTLPETQYF. The CDR3 DNA follows: TGTGCCAGCAGCACACTACCGGAGACCCAGTACTTC.

Only a few counts were recorded for this clone. The chain employs TRBV5-1 and TRBJ1-2; the D gene is possibly TRBD1 (6 bases). The CDR3 length is 13 residues. Trimming shortened V by 2 bases and J by 6 bases, and 11 bases separated the two germline ends. Germline values: CDR1 SGHRS, CDR2 YFSETQ. CDR3: CASSLRTADGYTF. In DNA, the CDR3 is TGCGCCAGCAGCTTACGGACAGCGGATGGCTACACCTTC. Looking up the rest from reference TRBV5-1 and TRBJ1-2 gives the full variable domain: KAGVTQTPRYLIKTRGQQVTLSCSPISGHRSVSWYQQTPGQGLQFLFEYFSETQRNKGNFPGRFSGRQFSNSRSEMNVSTLELGDSALYLCASSLRTADGYTFGSGTRLTVV.

The V call is TRBV11-2, the J call TRBJ2-6; tentative D call: TRBD1 (6 bases). The CDR3 sequence is 18 residues long. The germline CDR1 and CDR2 sequences are SGHAT and FQNNGV. Trimming took off 5 bases at V and 3 bases at J, with 20 bases between the two ends. This CDR3 is CASSQGTRGIFGANVLTF. The CDR3 region has the DNA TGTGCCAGCAGCCAGGGGACAAGGGGCATATTTGGGGCCAACGTCCTGACTTTC.

The chain is built from TRBV5-4 and TRBJ2-4, with a weak D call TRBD2 (6 bases). The germline V and J ends were trimmed by 3 bases and 4 bases, with 20 bases remaining between them. The CDR3 loop spans 17 amino acids. Germline V gives CDR1 SGHNT, CDR2 YYREEE (reference sequence). Here the CDR3 reads CASSSGAGPQLKNIQYF. The CDR3 DNA follows: TGTGCCAGCAGCTCTGGAGCGGGCCCCCAACTTAAAAACATTCAGTACTTC.

The chain employs TRBV2 and TRBJ2-5; TRBD1 matches at 8 bases. Germline loops: CDR1 SNHLY, CDR2 FYNNEI. The CDR3 has 15 residues. J was trimmed by 4 bases and V by 3 bases; bases with no gene match: 7. The CDR3: CASSDQGAVLETQYF. In nucleotides, the CDR3 is TGTGCCAGCAGTGATCAGGGGGCAGTGCTAGAGACCCAGTACTTC.

This clone was counted only a few times. The chain carries TRBV2 and TRBJ1-1; D is unresolved. The V and J ends lost 5 bases and 8 bases respectively, with 6 bases between them. The CDR3 is 10 residues long. CDR1 and CDR2 from the germline V gene are SNHLY and FYNNEI. The CDR3 DNA reads as TGTGCCAGCAGTAGCGGGGAAGCTTTCTTT. It translates to CASSSGEAFF. The full variable domain, rest sourced from reference TRBV2 and TRBJ1-1, is EPEVTQTPSHQVTQMGQEVILRCVPISNHLYFYWYRQILGQKVEFLVSFYNNEISEKSEIFDDQFSVERPDGSNFTLKIRSTKLEDSAMYFCASSSGEAFFGQGTRLTVV.

This clone was seen only a few times. This chain uses TRBV6-6 with TRBJ2-7, with 9 bases that match TRBD1. J was trimmed by 3 bases and V by 10 bases; bases with no gene match: 4. Germline V gene sequence: CDR1 MNHNY, CDR2 SVGAGI (reference sequence). The CDR3 consists of 12 residues. This CDR3 reads CATTGGLYEQYF. The CDR3 bases are TGTGCCACTACAGGGGGCCTCTACGAGCAGTACTTC.

This rearrangement joins TRBV7-2 to TRBJ2-7, with a weak D call TRBD2 (6 bases). The CDR3 length is 15 residues. Germline V gene sequence: CDR1 SGHTA, CDR2 FQGNSA. The ends were cut back, 3 bases at V and 3 bases at J, with 15 bases in the middle. CDR3 in amino acids: CASSLGAGRDYEQYF. CDR3 DNA: TGTGCCAGCAGCTTGGGTGCGGGGCGCGACTACGAGCAGTACTTC. The whole variable domain, filled in from reference TRBV7-2 and TRBJ2-7, reads GAGVSQSPSNKVTEKGKDVELRCDPISGHTALYWYRQSLGQGLEFLIYFQGNSAPDKSGLPSDRFSAERTGGSVSTLTIQRTQQEDSAVYLCASSLGAGRDYEQYFGPGTRLTVT.